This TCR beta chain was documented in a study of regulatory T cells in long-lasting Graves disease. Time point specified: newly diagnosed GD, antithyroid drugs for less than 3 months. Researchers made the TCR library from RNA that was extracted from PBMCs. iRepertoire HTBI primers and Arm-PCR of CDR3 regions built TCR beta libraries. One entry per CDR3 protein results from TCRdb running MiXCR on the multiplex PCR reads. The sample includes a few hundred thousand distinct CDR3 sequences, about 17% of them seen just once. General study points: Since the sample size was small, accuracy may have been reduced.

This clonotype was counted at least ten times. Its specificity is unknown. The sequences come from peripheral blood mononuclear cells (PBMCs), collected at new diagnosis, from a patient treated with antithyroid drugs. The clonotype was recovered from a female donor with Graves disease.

CDR3 amino acids: CATSRDLVGYTF. Written as DNA, the CDR3 is TGTGCCACCAGCAGAGATCTGGTCGGCTACACCTTC. The chain combines TRBV15 with TRBJ1-2; D ambiguous. V was cut by 0 bases and J by 8 bases, with 7 bases left in between. Germline V gene data show CDR1 as LNHNV and CDR2 as YYDKDF (reference sequence). The CDR3 sequence is 12 residues long.